Shown below are 30 T cell receptor beta chains from a single sample sequenced in a study of chemoradiotherapy in HPV16-positive cancers. Generated by immunoSEQ multiplex PCR, the TCRdb table keeps only in-frame clones and is missing some. The repertoire consists of 9,500 to 15,000 clones, with roughly 90% occurring once and the leading ten covering less than 3%. The sequences come from blood, collected from a patient who underwent chemoradiotherapy. These receptors originate from a human donor with HPV-associated anogenital cancer.

The rearrangement uses TRBV10-3 and TRBJ2-3; 9 bases are a match to TRBD2. V shed 2 bases and J 1 base; nucleotides not matched to a gene: 7. The germline CDR1 and CDR2 sequences are ENHRY and SYGVKD. The CDR3 covers 17 residues. For the CDR3, the DNA is TGTGCCATCAGTGAGGGGGAAGCGGGGGGACGCACAGATACGCAGTATTTT. It is translated as CAISEGEAGGRTDTQYF.

The chain combines TRBV7-2 with TRBJ2-7; D may be TRBD1 (6 bases). Germline V lookup: CDR1 SGHTA, CDR2 FQGNSA. There are 14 residues in the CDR3. Trimming took off 6 bases at V and 2 bases at J, with 14 bases between the two ends. The CDR3, as DNA: TGTGCCAGCAGGTCGAACAGGGACACCTACGAGCAGTACTTC. This translates into CASRSNRDTYEQYF.

This chain connects TRBV12-5 to TRBJ2-1; D is ambiguous. V lost 2 bases and J lost 4, with 12 bases in between. Germline V gene data show CDR1 as LGHNT and CDR2 as FRNRAP. This CDR3 region has 15 residues. CDR3 loop: CASGLIGSRYNEQFF. The CDR3 DNA follows: TGTGCTAGTGGTTTGATCGGGTCTCGATACAATGAGCAGTTCTTC.

This chain joins TRBV5-4 and TRBJ2-5; 8 bases are shared with TRBD1. The last part of the DNA fits TRBJ2-7 better; the J call may be wrong. This CDR3 contains 14 residues. The germline CDR1 and CDR2 sequences are SGHNT and YYREEE (reference sequence). This CDR3 is CASSPGQAEYEQYF. DNA of the CDR3: TGTGCCAGCAGCCCGGGACAGGCCGAGTACGAGCAGTACTTC.

This clone occurred once. This chain links TRBV10-3 with TRBJ2-2, with unresolved D. Trimming removed 4 bases at V and 4 bases at J, with 7 bases between. The CDR3 covers 13 residues. Germline CDR1 reads ENHRY; CDR2 reads SYGVKD. In nucleotides, the CDR3 is TGTGCCATCAGTGGGGTTGCCACCGGGGAGCTGTTTTTT. As protein: CAISGVATGELFF.

The chain carries TRBV19 and TRBJ2-7; D gene unclear. Trimming shortened V by 3 bases and J by 3 bases, and 12 bases separated the two germline ends. This CDR3 spans 14 amino acids. CDR1 is LNHDA and CDR2 is SQIVND in the germline V gene (reference sequence). CDR3 residues: CASSIGSGGYEQYF. CDR3 bases: TGTGCCAGTAGTATTGGTTCAGGCGGCTACGAGCAGTACTTC.

This clone was recorded a few times. V and J are TRBV7-9 and TRBJ1-3, with D uncertain. The CDR3 extends over 16 amino acids. V was trimmed by 5 bases and J by 4 bases, leaving 18 bases between them. Looked up from germline, CDR1 is SEHNR and CDR2 is FQNEAQ (reference sequence). The CDR3 coding sequence is TGTGCCAGCAGCCCCACCAGGACCGTTCTCGGAAACACCATATATTTT. Translation: CASSPTRTVLGNTIYF.

This sequence joins TRBV6-5 and TRBJ1-1; no reliable D call. V was trimmed by 11 bases and J by 5 bases, leaving 18 bases between them. Germline V lookup: CDR1 MNHEY, CDR2 SVGAGI. This CDR3 region has 13 residues. Written as DNA, the CDR3 is TGTGCCGCGTCTGTCGGGGTTCGAACTGAAGCTTTCTTT. It translates to CAASVGVRTEAFF.

The chain joins TRBV4-1 to TRBJ2-7; the D gene is possibly TRBD1 (5 bases). The length of the CDR3 is 15 residues. Trimming left V 0 bases short and J 7 bases short, with 16 bases between. Germline V gives CDR1 MGHRA, CDR2 YSYEKL. The CDR3 DNA reads as TGCGCCAGCAGCCAAGAGACAGCTCCAGGTCGGGAGCAGTACTTC. Amino acids: CASSQETAPGREQYF.

The chain is built from TRBV5-5 and TRBJ2-3; no clear D. Germline lookup yields CDR1 SGHKS and CDR2 YYEKEE (reference sequence). The CDR3 totals 12 residues. V lost 0 bases and J 7 bases, leaving 6 bases between the germline ends. The CDR3 loop is CASSLGGNTQYF. The CDR3 DNA reads TGTGCCAGCAGCTTGGGTGGAAATACGCAGTATTTT. The whole variable domain, remainder taken from reference TRBV5-5 and TRBJ2-3, is DAGVTQSPTHLIKTRGQQVTLRCSPISGHKSVSWYQQVLGQGPQFIFQYYEKEERGRGNFPDRFSARQFPNYSSELNVNALLLGDSALYLCASSLGGNTQYFGPGTRLTVL.

The rearrangement links TRBV19 to TRBJ1-2, with a weak D call TRBD1 (5 bases). V was trimmed by 5 bases and J by 3 bases, leaving 10 bases between them. Germline CDR1 and CDR2: LNHDA and SQIVND (reference sequence). This CDR3 contains 13 residues. CDR3 residues: CASSLTAYYGYTF. CDR3 DNA sequence: TGTGCCAGTAGTTTGACAGCCTACTATGGCTACACCTTC.

This chain links TRBV9 with TRBJ2-7; D may correspond to TRBD1 or TRBD2 (5 bases each). The V end was cut by 3 bases, the J end by 3 bases, with 16 bases between. CDR1 is SGDLS, CDR2 YYNGEE, per germline. The CDR3 extends over 15 amino acids. The CDR3 region has the DNA TGTGCCAGCAGCGCCCGGGACCGGCATAACTACGAGCAGTACTTC. Protein sequence: CASSARDRHNYEQYF.

The genes are TRBV15 and TRBJ1-4, with TRBD1 as a possible D gene (5 bases). Germline assignment: CDR1 LNHNV and CDR2 YYDKDF (reference sequence). V lost 0 bases, J lost 7 bases, and 12 bases lay in between. This CDR3 spans 15 amino acids. The CDR3 region is CATSRDNGASEKLFF. In nucleotides, the CDR3 is TGTGCCACCAGCAGAGATAATGGGGCTAGTGAAAAACTGTTTTTT.

This clone occurred a few times. The V call is TRBV19, the J call TRBJ1-2, with 8 bases fitting TRBD1. The V and J ends lost 7 bases and 5 bases, in that order; junction bases with no gene match: 9. CDR1 and CDR2 (germline): LNHDA, SQIVND (reference sequence). The length of the CDR3 is 14 residues. CDR3 nucleotides: TGTGCCAGTACCACCCGACAGGGGAGGTATGGCTACACCTTC. Amino acid sequence: CASTTRQGRYGYTF.

V gene TRBV2 combines with J gene TRBJ1-1, with 7 bases aligning to TRBD1. V was clipped by 2 bases and J by 7 bases; unmatched bases: 16. The CDR3 spans 17 residues. Germline V gene lookup returns CDR1 SNHLY and CDR2 FYNNEI. CDR3 nucleotide sequence: TGTGCCAGCAGTGAAAAGGGGACAGATATTGAGGGAAGTGAAGCTTTCTTT. Translated, it gives CASSEKGTDIEGSEAFF.

V is TRBV2 and J is TRBJ1-5, with 9 bases fitting TRBD1. V shed 6 bases, J shed 5 bases, and the junction held 5 bases outside the gene matches. CDR3 length: 14 residues. Germline assignment: CDR1 SNHLY and CDR2 FYNNEI. The CDR3 DNA is TGTGCCAGCAGGGGAGGGACAGGGTATCAGCCCCAGCATTTT. Translated: CASRGGTGYQPQHF.

The rearrangement joins TRBV4-1 to TRBJ1-1; 8 nucleotides align to TRBD1. Germline V gives CDR1 MGHRA, CDR2 YSYEKL. The junction had 11 bases not matched to a gene; V was cut back by 0 bases and J by 5 bases. This CDR3 region has 17 residues. CDR3 nucleotide sequence: TGCGCCAGCAGCCAAGATTGGCAGGGGGCAGGAGAGACTGAAGCTTTCTTT. Protein product: CASSQDWQGAGETEAFF.

The rearrangement uses TRBV2 and TRBJ2-7, with D perhaps matching TRBD1 or TRBD2 (5 bases each). V lost 10 bases to trimming and J lost 0 bases, with 16 bases between them. The CDR3 length is 14 residues. The germline CDR1 and CDR2 sequences are SNHLY and FYNNEI. In nucleotides, the CDR3 is TGTGCCATCACGAGGGGCCAAACCTCCTACGAGCAGTACTTC. Translated: CAITRGQTSYEQYF.

The chain uses TRBV4-1 and TRBJ1-3; 7 bases are a match to TRBD1. The trim removed 3 bases at V and 2 bases at J, leaving 4 bases unmatched. CDR3 length: 15 amino acids. Germline loops: CDR1 MGHRA, CDR2 YSYEKL. The chain's CDR3 is CASSQVGTAGNTIYF. CDR3 DNA: TGCGCCAGCAGCCAGGTAGGGACAGCTGGAAACACCATATATTTT.

This chain links TRBV5-1 with TRBJ1-5; D ambiguous. This CDR3 has 13 amino acids. The germline V and J ends were trimmed by 4 bases and 2 bases, with 7 bases remaining between them. The germline V gene has CDR1 SGHRS and CDR2 YFSETQ. This chain's CDR3 is CASSLRGNQPQHF. CDR3 coding DNA: TGCGCCAGCAGCCTTAGGGGCAATCAGCCCCAGCATTTT.

This chain joins TRBV5-1 and TRBJ2-3; no clear D gene. Between the trimmed V and J ends, which lost 1 base and 5 bases, there was a span of 2 bases. CDR3 size: 11 residues. CDR1 and CDR2 from the germline V gene are SGHRS and YFSETQ. CDR3 in amino acids: CASSLQDTQYF. The CDR3 coding sequence is TGCGCCAGCAGCTTGCAAGATACGCAGTATTTT.

The chain carries TRBV9 and TRBJ2-7; D is tentatively TRBD1 or TRBD2 (6 bases each). V lost 2 bases to trimming and J lost 5 bases, with 14 bases between them. CDR3 length: 14 amino acids. CDR1 is SGDLS and CDR2 is YYNGEE in the germline V gene. CDR3 sequence reads: CASSVGGPMDEQYF. In DNA, the CDR3 is TGTGCCAGCAGCGTGGGGGGCCCGATGGACGAGCAGTACTTC.

The V call is TRBV5-8, the J call TRBJ2-2, with 9 positions matching TRBD1. The junction had 17 bases not matched to a gene; V was cut back by 9 bases and J by 5 bases. The CDR3 totals 17 residues. CDR1 SGHTS and CDR2 YDEGEE come from the germline V gene. CDR3 region: CATNLNRGQGVTGELFF. CDR3 nucleotide sequence: TGTGCCACCAACCTTAACCGGGGACAGGGAGTAACCGGGGAGCTGTTTTTT.

CDR3 nucleotides: TGCGCCAGCAGCCAAGATTATAGACAGAGTATTACCGGGGAGCTGTTTTTT. This codes for CASSQDYRQSITGELFF. V usage is TRBV4-3 and J usage is TRBJ2-2; maybe TRBD1 (5 bases). From germline, CDR1 is LGHNA and CDR2 YSLEER. Trimming took off 0 bases at V and 5 bases at J, with 16 bases between the two ends. CDR3 length: 17 amino acids.

This rearrangement joins TRBV7-9 to TRBJ2-7, with no clear D. Germline V gene sequence: CDR1 SEHNR, CDR2 FQNEAQ (reference sequence). The CDR3 spans 14 residues. V lost 5 bases, J lost 3 bases, and 14 bases lay in between. The CDR3 spells CASSHAGPVYEQYF. CDR3 coding DNA: TGTGCCAGCAGCCACGCAGGACCCGTCTACGAGCAGTACTTC.

The chain couples TRBV6-5 to TRBJ1-5; tentative D call: TRBD1 (5 bases). The CDR3 covers 15 residues. Trimming shortened V by 7 bases and J by 1 base, and 14 bases separated the two germline ends. Germline loops: CDR1 MNHEY, CDR2 SVGAGI. The DNA for the CDR3 is TGTGCCAGCAAGGGGTCTGGGGGGAGCAATCAGCCCCAGCATTTT. Its protein is CASKGSGGSNQPQHF.

A word on this clone: At one of its ends the junction is not consistent with the germline gene, which may arise from a read error. V and J are TRBV5-4 and TRBJ2-7, with D perhaps matching TRBD1 (5 bases). The CDR3 is 13 amino acids. Germline CDR1 reads SGHNT; CDR2 reads YYREEE (reference sequence). CDR3 protein: CASSQDRFYEQYF. In nucleotides, the CDR3 is TGCGCCAGCAGCCAAGACAGATTCTACGAGCAGTACTTC. Filled out from reference TRBV5-4 and TRBJ2-7, the complete variable domain reads ETGVTQSPTHLIKTRGQQVTLRCSSQSGHNTVSWYQQALGQGPQFIFQYYREEENGRGNFPPRFSGLQFPNYSSELNVNALELDDSALYLCASSQDRFYEQYFGPGTRLTVT.

The chain has TRBV25-1 and TRBJ1-4, with D uncertain. V dropped 8 bases and J dropped 3 bases, with 16 bases sitting between them. CDR3 size: 15 residues. Germline lookup yields CDR1 MGHDK and CDR2 SYGVNS. In DNA form, the CDR3 reads TGTGCCAGCTCAACCCTCCTAATGGCTAATGAAAAACTGTTTTTT. Amino acid sequence: CASSTLLMANEKLFF. The complete variable domain, with remaining parts taken from reference TRBV25-1 and TRBJ1-4, reads EADIYQTPRYLVIGTGKKITLECSQTMGHDKMYWYQQDPGMELHLIHYSYGVNSTEKGDLSSESTVSRIRTEHFPLTLESARPSHTSQYLCASSTLLMANEKLFFGSGTQLSVL.

The chain combines TRBV2 with TRBJ2-7; TRBD2 matches 11 bases. The CDR3 extends over 15 amino acids. V lost 6 bases to trimming and J lost 4 bases; unmatched junction nucleotides: 8. CDR1 is SNHLY, CDR2 FYNNEI, per germline. The CDR3 loop is CASRLNSGGAYEQYF. CDR3 DNA: TGTGCCAGCAGACTGAATAGCGGGGGGGCATACGAGCAGTACTTC.

The chain joins TRBV4-1 to TRBJ2-7; TRBD1 matches at 11 bases. Trimming removed 3 bases from V and 3 bases from J; junction bases left unmatched: 4. This CDR3 region has 15 residues. In germline, CDR1 is MGHRA, CDR2 YSYEKL. The CDR3 DNA reads TGCGCCAGCAGCCATGCCGGGACAGGGGGCTACGAGCAGTACTTC. The encoded protein is CASSHAGTGGYEQYF.